This entry describes one TCR beta chain. Trimming stripped 2 bases from V and 9 bases from J, with 11 bases between. The CDR3 contains 13 residues. The germline CDR1 and CDR2 sequences are GTSNPN and SVGIG (reference sequence). Using immunoSEQ multiplex PCR, the repertoire was profiled, and TCRdb retains in-frame clones only, with some absent. There are 260,000 or so clones in the sample; over 75% occur only once, and about 14% lies in the top ten. The data stem from a study of blood T cell repertoires in COVID-19. In the study overall: Sites across the United States, Italy and Spain contributed samples from acute and convalescent COVID-19. The analysed material was cDNA or gDNA that came from T cells, B-cell-depleted T cells, or PBMCs.

Cohorts were determined from participant-reported clinical history. Symptom resolution, clearance, or two negative PCRs marked the recovered donors of Cohort 3. The specimen was PBMCs or T cells enriched from blood (not recorded which). This receptor was obtained from a man younger than 30 who had recovered from COVID-19. The rearrangement uses TRBV30 and TRBJ1-6, with D possibly matching TRBD1 (6 bases). Here the CDR3 reads CAWSTQGISPLHF. For the CDR3, the DNA is TGTGCCTGGAGTACACAGGGTATTTCACCCCTCCACTTT.